This T cell receptor beta chain came from a study of beta chain features in type 1 diabetes. The authors reverse transcribed all of the isolated RNA, so sequencing captured expressed TCRB transcripts. Sequenced by immunoSEQ multiplex PCR; TCRdb stores in-frame clones only, minus some. The profile shows 200,000 to 250,000 clones, over 7.5% of them singletons. J gave up 0 bases and V 7 bases, and 9 bases lay outside the gene matches. Germline values: CDR1 SGHRS, CDR2 YFSETQ. The CDR3 has 15 residues. This TCR derives from a woman aged 18-29 years in good health. The sample consisted of naive CD4+ T cells from blood. The rearrangement uses TRBV5-1 and TRBJ1-1; 7 bases align to TRBD1. Here the CDR3 DNA reads TGCGCCAGCCGCCGGGAGGGACAGCTGAACACTGAAGCTTTCTTT. This gives the protein CASRREGQLNTEAFF.